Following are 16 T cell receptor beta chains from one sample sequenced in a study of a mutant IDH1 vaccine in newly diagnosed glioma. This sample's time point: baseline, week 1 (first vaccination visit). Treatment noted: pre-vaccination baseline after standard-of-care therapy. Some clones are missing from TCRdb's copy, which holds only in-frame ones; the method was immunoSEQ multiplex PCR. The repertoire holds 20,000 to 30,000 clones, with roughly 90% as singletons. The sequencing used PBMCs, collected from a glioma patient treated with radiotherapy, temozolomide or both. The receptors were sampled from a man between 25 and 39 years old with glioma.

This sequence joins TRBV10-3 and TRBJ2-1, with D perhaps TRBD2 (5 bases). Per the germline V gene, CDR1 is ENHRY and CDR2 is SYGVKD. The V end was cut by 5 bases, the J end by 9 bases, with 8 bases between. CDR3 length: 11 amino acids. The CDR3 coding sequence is TGTGCCATCAGTCTTGGAGGTGAGCAGTTCTTC. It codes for CAISLGGEQFF.

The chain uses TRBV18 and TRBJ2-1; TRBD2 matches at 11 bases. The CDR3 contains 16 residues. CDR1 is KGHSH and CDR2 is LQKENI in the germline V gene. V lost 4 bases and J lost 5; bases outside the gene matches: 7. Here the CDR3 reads CASSRPLAGGNNEQFF. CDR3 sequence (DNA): TGTGCCAGCTCACGACCCCTAGCGGGAGGCAACAATGAGCAGTTCTTC.

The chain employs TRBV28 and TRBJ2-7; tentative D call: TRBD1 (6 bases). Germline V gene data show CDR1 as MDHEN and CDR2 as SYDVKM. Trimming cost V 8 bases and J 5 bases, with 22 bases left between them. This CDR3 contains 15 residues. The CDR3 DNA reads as TGTGCCAGCTCCACCCCATTGGGGGCTTTGAACGAGCAGTACTTC. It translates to CASSTPLGALNEQYF.

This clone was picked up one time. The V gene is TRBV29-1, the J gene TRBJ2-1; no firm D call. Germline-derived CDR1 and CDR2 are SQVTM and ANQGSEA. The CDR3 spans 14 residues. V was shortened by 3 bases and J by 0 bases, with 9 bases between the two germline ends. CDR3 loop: CSVDTSFSYNEQFF. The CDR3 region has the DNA TGCAGCGTTGATACCTCCTTCTCCTACAATGAGCAGTTCTTC.

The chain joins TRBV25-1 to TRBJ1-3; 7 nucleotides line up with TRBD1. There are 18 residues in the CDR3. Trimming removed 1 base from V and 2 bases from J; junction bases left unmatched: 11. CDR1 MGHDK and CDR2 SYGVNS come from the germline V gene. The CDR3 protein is CASSELGGDSGTGNTIYF. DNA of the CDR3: TGTGCCAGCAGTGAATTGGGGGGGGACAGTGGCACTGGAAACACCATATATTTT. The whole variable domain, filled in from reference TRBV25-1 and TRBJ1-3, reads EADIYQTPRYLVIGTGKKITLECSQTMGHDKMYWYQQDPGMELHLIHYSYGVNSTEKGDLSSESTVSRIRTEHFPLTLESARPSHTSQYLCASSELGGDSGTGNTIYFGEGSWLTVV.

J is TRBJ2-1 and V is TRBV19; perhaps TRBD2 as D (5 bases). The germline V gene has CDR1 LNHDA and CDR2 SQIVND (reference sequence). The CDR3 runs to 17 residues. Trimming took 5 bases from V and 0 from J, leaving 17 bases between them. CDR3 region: CASSPPWRTSSYNEQFF. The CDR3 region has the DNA TGTGCCAGTAGTCCCCCCTGGCGGACTTCCTCCTACAATGAGCAGTTCTTC.

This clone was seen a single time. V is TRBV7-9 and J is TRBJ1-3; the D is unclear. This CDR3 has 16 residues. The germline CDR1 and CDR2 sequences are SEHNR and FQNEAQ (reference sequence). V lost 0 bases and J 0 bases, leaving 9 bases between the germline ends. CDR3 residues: CASSLALVYSGNTIYF. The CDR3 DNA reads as TGTGCCAGCAGCTTAGCGCTGGTCTACTCTGGAAACACCATATATTTT.

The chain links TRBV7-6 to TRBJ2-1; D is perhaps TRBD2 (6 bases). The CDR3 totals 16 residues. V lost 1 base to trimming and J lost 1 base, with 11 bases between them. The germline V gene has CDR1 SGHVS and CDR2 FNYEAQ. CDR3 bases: TGTGCCAGCAGCTTAGGAGGGAGGCAATCCTACAATGAGCAGTTCTTC. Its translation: CASSLGGRQSYNEQFF. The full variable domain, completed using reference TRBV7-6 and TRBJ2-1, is GAGVSQSPRYKVTKRGQDVALRCDPISGHVSLYWYRQALGQGPEFLTYFNYEAQQDKSGLPNDRFSAERPEGSISTLTIQRTEQRDSAMYRCASSLGGRQSYNEQFFGPGTRLTVL.

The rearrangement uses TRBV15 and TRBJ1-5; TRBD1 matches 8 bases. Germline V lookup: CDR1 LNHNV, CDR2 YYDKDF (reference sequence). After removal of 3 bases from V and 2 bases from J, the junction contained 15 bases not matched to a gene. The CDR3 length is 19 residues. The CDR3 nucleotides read TGTGCCACCAGCAGTACGAATGACAGGGGTTTACGTGGCAATCAGCCCCAGCATTTT. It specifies CATSSTNDRGLRGNQPQHF.

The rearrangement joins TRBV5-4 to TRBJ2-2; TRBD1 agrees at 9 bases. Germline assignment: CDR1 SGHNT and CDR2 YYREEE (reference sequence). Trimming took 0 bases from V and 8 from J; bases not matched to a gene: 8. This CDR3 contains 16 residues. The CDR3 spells CASSLAPGQGTGELFF. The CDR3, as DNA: TGTGCCAGCAGCTTGGCCCCGGGACAGGGTACAGGGGAGCTGTTTTTT.

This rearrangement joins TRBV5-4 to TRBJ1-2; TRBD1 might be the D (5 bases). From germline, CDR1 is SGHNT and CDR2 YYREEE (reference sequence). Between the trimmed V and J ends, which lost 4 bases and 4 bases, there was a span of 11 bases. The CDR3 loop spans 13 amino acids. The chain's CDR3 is CASSPGLSYGYTF. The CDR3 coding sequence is TGTGCCAGCAGCCCAGGGTTAAGCTATGGCTACACCTTC.

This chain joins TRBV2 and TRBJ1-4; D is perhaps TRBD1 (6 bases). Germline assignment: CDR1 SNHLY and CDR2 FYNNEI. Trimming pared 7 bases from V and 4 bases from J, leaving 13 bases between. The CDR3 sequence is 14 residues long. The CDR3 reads CASISDRRNEKLFF. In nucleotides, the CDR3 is TGTGCCAGCATCTCAGACAGGCGTAATGAAAAACTGTTTTTT.

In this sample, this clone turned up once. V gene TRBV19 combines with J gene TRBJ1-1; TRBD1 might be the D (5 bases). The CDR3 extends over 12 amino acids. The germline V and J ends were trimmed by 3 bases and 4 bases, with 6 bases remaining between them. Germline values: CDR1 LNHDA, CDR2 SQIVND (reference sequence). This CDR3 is CASSIGATEAFF. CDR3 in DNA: TGTGCCAGTAGTATCGGGGCCACTGAAGCTTTCTTT. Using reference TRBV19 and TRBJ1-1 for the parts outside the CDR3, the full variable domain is DGGITQSPKYLFRKEGQNVTLSCEQNLNHDAMYWYRQDPGQGLRLIYYSQIVNDFQKGDIAEGYSVSREKKESFPLTVTSAQKNPTAFYLCASSIGATEAFFGQGTRLTVV.

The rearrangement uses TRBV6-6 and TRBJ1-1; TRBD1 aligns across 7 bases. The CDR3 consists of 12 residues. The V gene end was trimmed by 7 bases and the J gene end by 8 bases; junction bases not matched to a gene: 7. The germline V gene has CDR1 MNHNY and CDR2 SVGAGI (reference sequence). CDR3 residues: CASTQGGSEAFF. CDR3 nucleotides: TGTGCCAGCACCCAGGGGGGCAGCGAAGCTTTCTTT.

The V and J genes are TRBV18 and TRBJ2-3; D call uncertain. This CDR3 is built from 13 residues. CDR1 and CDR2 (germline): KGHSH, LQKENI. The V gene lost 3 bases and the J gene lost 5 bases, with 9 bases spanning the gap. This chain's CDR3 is CASSPRSGDTQYF. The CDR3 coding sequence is TGTGCCAGCTCACCCCGGAGTGGAGATACGCAGTATTTT.

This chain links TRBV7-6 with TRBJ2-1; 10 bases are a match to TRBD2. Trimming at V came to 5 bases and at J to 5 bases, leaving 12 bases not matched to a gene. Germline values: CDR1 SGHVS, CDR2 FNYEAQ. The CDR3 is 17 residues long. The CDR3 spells CASSPQAGGFDNNEQFF. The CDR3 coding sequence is TGTGCCAGCAGCCCCCAAGCGGGAGGGTTCGATAACAATGAGCAGTTCTTC.